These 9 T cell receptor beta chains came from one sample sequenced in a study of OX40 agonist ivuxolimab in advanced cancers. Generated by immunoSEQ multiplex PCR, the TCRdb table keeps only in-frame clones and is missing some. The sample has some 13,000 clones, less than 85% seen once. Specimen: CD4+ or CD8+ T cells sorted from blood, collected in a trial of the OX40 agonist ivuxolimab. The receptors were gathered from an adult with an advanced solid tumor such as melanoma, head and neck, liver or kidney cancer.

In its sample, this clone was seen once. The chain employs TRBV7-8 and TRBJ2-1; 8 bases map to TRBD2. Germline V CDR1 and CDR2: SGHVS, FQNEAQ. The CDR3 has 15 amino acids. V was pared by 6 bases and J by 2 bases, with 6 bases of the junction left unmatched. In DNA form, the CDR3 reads TGTGCCAGCAGATCTACTAGCGGCCCCTACAATGAGCAGTTCTTC. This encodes CASRSTSGPYNEQFF.

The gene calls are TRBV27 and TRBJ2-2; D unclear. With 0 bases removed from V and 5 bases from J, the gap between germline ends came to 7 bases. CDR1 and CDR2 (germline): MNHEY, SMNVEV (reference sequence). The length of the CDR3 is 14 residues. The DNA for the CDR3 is TGTGCCAGCAGTTTATCGCCCGTTACCGGGGAGCTGTTTTTT. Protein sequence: CASSLSPVTGELFF.

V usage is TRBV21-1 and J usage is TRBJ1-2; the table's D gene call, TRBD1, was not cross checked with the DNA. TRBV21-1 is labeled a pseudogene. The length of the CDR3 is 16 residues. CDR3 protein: CASSKSLQGTNYGYTF. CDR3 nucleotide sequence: TGTGCCAGCAGTAAATCCTTGCAGGGGACCAACTATGGCTACACCTTC.

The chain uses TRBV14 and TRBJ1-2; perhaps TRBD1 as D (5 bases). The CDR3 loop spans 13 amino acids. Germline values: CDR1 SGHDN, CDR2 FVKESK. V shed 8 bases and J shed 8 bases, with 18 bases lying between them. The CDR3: CASSDAGVGGYTF. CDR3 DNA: TGTGCCAGCTCGGATGCGGGGGTTGGCGGCTACACCTTC.

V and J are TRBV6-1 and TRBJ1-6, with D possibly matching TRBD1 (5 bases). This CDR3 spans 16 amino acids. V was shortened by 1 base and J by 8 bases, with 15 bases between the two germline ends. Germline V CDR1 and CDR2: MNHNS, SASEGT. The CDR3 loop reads CASSEGGGGDHSPLHF. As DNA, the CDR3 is TGTGCCAGCAGTGAAGGAGGCGGAGGGGACCATTCACCCCTCCACTTT.

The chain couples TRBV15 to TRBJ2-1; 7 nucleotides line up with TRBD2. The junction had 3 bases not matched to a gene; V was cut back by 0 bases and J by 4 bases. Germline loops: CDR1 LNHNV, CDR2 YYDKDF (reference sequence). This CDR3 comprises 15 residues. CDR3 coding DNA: TGTGCCACCAGCAGAGAGTCTAGCGGTTACAATGAGCAGTTCTTC. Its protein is CATSRESSGYNEQFF.

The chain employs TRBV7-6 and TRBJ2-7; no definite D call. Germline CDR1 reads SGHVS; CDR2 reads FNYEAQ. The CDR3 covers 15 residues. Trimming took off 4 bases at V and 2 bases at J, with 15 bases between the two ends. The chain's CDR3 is CASSSKFEGPYEQYF. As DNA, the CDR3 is TGTGCCAGCAGCTCAAAATTTGAAGGGCCCTACGAGCAGTACTTC.

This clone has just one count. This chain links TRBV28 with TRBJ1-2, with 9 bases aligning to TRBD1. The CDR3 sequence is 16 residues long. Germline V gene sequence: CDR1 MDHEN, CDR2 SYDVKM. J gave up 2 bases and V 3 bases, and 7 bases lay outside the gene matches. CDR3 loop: CASSFRGQGYNYGYTF. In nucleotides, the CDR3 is TGTGCCAGCAGTTTTCGAGGACAGGGGTACAACTATGGCTACACCTTC.

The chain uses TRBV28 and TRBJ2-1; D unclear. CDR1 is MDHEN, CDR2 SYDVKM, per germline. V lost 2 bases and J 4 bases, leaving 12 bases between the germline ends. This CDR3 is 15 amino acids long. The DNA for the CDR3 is TGTGCCAGCAGTTTAAACCGCCTAGGGTACAATGAGCAGTTCTTC. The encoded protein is CASSLNRLGYNEQFF.